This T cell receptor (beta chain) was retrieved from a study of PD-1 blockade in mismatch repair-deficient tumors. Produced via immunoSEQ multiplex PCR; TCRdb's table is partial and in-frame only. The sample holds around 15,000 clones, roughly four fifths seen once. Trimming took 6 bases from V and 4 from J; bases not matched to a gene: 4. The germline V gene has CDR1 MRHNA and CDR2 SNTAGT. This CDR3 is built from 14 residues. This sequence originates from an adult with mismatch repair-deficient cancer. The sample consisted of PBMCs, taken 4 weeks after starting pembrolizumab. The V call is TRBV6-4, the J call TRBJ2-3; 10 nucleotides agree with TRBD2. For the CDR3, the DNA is TGTGCCAGCAGAGAAGCGGGAGGGCCAGATACGCAGTATTTT. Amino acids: CASREAGGPDTQYF.